The 18 T cell receptor beta chains given below trace back to one sample, sequenced in a study of blood T cell repertoires in COVID-19. Assay used: immunoSEQ multiplex PCR; TCRdb lists only in-frame clones, some missing. This sample has approximately 300,000 clones, with 70% to 90% found just once. Sequenced material: PBMCs or T cells enriched from blood (not recorded which). The source is a woman younger than 30 who had recovered from COVID-19.

A few counts support this clone. V and J are TRBV7-8 and TRBJ2-3; TRBD2 matches at 11 bases. V lost 4 bases and J lost 4; bases outside the gene matches: 4. There are 15 residues in the CDR3. The germline gives CDR1 SGHVS, CDR2 FQNEAQ. CDR3 sequence: CASSSLAGGPDTQYF. As DNA, the CDR3 is TGTGCCAGCAGCTCCCTAGCGGGAGGACCAGATACGCAGTATTTT.

The chain uses TRBV7-9 and TRBJ2-3; 8 positions match TRBD1. The junction had 4 bases not matched to a gene; V was cut back by 5 bases and J by 9 bases. Germline CDR1 is SEHNR and CDR2 is FQNEAQ (reference sequence). The CDR3 loop spans 12 amino acids. As DNA, the CDR3 is TGTGCCAGCAGCGACAGGGGACTCACGCAGTATTTT. Its protein product is CASSDRGLTQYF.

The chain links TRBV5-5 to TRBJ1-1; TRBD1 aligns across 9 bases. From germline, CDR1 is SGHKS and CDR2 YYEKEE (reference sequence). J was trimmed by 6 bases and V by 0 bases; bases with no gene match: 9. The CDR3 length is 16 residues. CDR3 protein: CASSLAVTGGRSEAFF. As DNA, the CDR3 is TGTGCCAGCAGCTTGGCGGTGACAGGGGGTAGGTCTGAAGCTTTCTTT.

This chain connects TRBV9 to TRBJ1-2, with a possible D match to TRBD1 (5 bases). V was pared by 2 bases and J by 7 bases, with 21 bases between. The length of the CDR3 is 16 residues. Germline lookup yields CDR1 SGDLS and CDR2 YYNGEE. The CDR3 loop is CASSVRPQLEGSGYTF. DNA of the CDR3: TGTGCCAGCAGCGTCAGACCCCAATTGGAGGGGTCTGGCTACACCTTC. The whole variable domain, remainder taken from reference TRBV9 and TRBJ1-2, is DSGVTQTPKHLITATGQRVTLRCSPRSGDLSVYWYQQSLDQGLQFLIQYYNGEERAKGNILERFSAQQFPDLHSELNLSSLELGDSALYFCASSVRPQLEGSGYTFGSGTRLTVV.

The J gene is TRBJ1-5, the V gene TRBV4-1; 7 nucleotides match TRBD1. The CDR3 sequence is 16 residues long. CDR1 and CDR2 (germline): MGHRA, YSYEKL. Trimming cost V 0 bases and J 2 bases; bases outside gene matches: 4. The CDR3 DNA reads as TGCGCCAGCAGCCAAGAGGCAGGGGGAGGCAATCAGCCCCAGCATTTT. The encoded protein is CASSQEAGGGNQPQHF.

The rearrangement links TRBV18 to TRBJ2-1; TRBD2 agrees at 7 bases. In germline, CDR1 is KGHSH, CDR2 LQKENI. The CDR3 runs to 16 residues. The J segment lost 2 bases and the V segment lost 3 bases, leaving 7 bases of the junction unmatched. CDR3 nucleotide sequence: TGTGCCAGCTCACCTCCCCTGGCGGGGGCCTACAATGAGCAGTTCTTC. Its protein product is CASSPPLAGAYNEQFF.

The chain links TRBV7-8 to TRBJ1-2, with D perhaps TRBD1 (6 bases). Germline V gives CDR1 SGHVS, CDR2 FQNEAQ. The CDR3 length is 15 residues. Trimming removed 1 base at V and 7 bases at J, with 16 bases between. The CDR3 region is CASSLGSGGASGYTF. In DNA, the CDR3 is TGTGCCAGCAGCTTAGGGAGTGGGGGGGCAAGTGGCTACACCTTC.

This clone was seen more than once but under ten times. The chain has TRBV6-2 or TRBV6-3 and TRBJ1-1; D is uncertain. V was shortened by 6 bases and J by 3 bases, with 11 bases between the two germline ends. The length of the CDR3 is 13 residues. Germline V gene sequence: CDR1 MNHEY, CDR2 SVGEGT. The CDR3 reads CASRPYTDTEAFF. The CDR3 nucleotides read TGTGCCAGCAGGCCTTACACCGACACTGAAGCTTTCTTT.

The V and J genes are TRBV6-1 and TRBJ1-1; possible D gene TRBD1, 6 bases. CDR3 length equals 15 residues. V was pared by 1 base and J by 5 bases, with 14 bases between. Per germline, CDR1 MNHNS and CDR2 SASEGT. The CDR3 nucleotides are TGTGCCAGCAGTGAAGGTTGGGGGCGCCTAACTGAAGCTTTCTTT. Translation: CASSEGWGRLTEAFF.

The rearrangement joins TRBV11-1 to TRBJ2-7; the D gene is possibly TRBD1 (5 bases). The CDR3 loop spans 14 amino acids. Trimming left V 1 base short and J 7 bases short, with 14 bases between. The germline V gene has CDR1 SGHAT and CDR2 FQDESV (reference sequence). The CDR3 region is CASSLVGAGFEQYF. DNA of the CDR3: TGTGCCAGCAGCTTAGTAGGGGCCGGATTTGAGCAGTACTTC.

V is TRBV9 and J is TRBJ1-1; TRBD1 matches at 8 bases. The CDR3 is 18 residues long. Germline V CDR1 and CDR2: SGDLS, YYNGEE. J gave up 1 base and V 3 bases, and 14 bases lay outside the gene matches. The CDR3 region is CASSAGTGPSLSNTEAFF. The CDR3 nucleotides read TGTGCCAGCAGCGCAGGGACAGGCCCCTCTCTTTCGAACACTGAAGCTTTCTTT. Variable domain in full (rest from reference TRBV9 and TRBJ1-1): DSGVTQTPKHLITATGQRVTLRCSPRSGDLSVYWYQQSLDQGLQFLIQYYNGEERAKGNILERFSAQQFPDLHSELNLSSLELGDSALYFCASSAGTGPSLSNTEAFFGQGTRLTVV.

The chain has TRBV10-3 and TRBJ1-1; D gene uncertain. Germline V gene lookup returns CDR1 ENHRY and CDR2 SYGVKD. CDR3 length: 15 amino acids. The V and J ends lost 2 bases and 1 base respectively, with 11 bases between them. CDR3 protein: CAISEAGASNTEAFF. The CDR3 DNA sequence: TGTGCCATCAGTGAGGCAGGCGCCTCGAACACTGAAGCTTTCTTT.

This clone was detected only once. This chain uses TRBV7-8 with TRBJ2-7, with 10 bases aligning to TRBD1. The CDR3 is made up of 18 amino acids. The germline CDR1 and CDR2 sequences are SGHVS and FQNEAQ. J lost 3 bases, V lost 1 base, and 12 bases had no gene match. The CDR3 sequence: CASSLVMTGTGALYEQYF. Written as DNA, the CDR3 is TGTGCCAGCAGCTTAGTAATGACCGGGACAGGGGCCCTCTACGAGCAGTACTTC.

This clone showed up just a few times. V gene TRBV5-1 combines with J gene TRBJ1-1; 7 nucleotides match TRBD1. The germline V gene has CDR1 SGHRS and CDR2 YFSETQ. The CDR3 is 16 residues long. Trimming at V came to 0 bases and at J to 3 bases, leaving 8 bases not matched to a gene. In DNA, the CDR3 is TGCGCCAGCAGCTTGGGAGGGGGCACGTTTGACACTGAAGCTTTCTTT. This encodes CASSLGGGTFDTEAFF.

The V gene is TRBV29-1, the J gene TRBJ1-2, with 8 nucleotides matching TRBD1. The CDR3 extends over 12 amino acids. V lost 6 bases, J lost 8 bases, and 8 bases stayed unmatched. CDR1 is SQVTM and CDR2 is ANQGSEA in the germline V gene. CDR3 region: CSVTDRAGGYTF. The DNA of the CDR3 is TGCAGCGTCACGGACAGGGCTGGGGGCTACACCTTC.

This clone was recorded once. The chain recombines TRBV30 with TRBJ2-3, with a possible D match to TRBD2 (6 bases). V dropped 0 bases and J dropped 0 bases, with 10 bases sitting between them. The V gene's germline CDR1 is GTSNPN and CDR2 SVGIG (reference sequence). CDR3 length: 15 residues. Here the CDR3 reads CAWSVRDWSTDTQYF. CDR3 bases: TGTGCCTGGAGTGTAAGGGACTGGAGCACAGATACGCAGTATTTT.

The rearrangement uses TRBV18 and TRBJ2-3; 7 bases fit TRBD2. In germline, CDR1 is KGHSH, CDR2 LQKENI. This CDR3 is 15 amino acids long. Trimming cost V 5 bases and J 0 bases; bases outside gene matches: 5. In DNA form, the CDR3 reads TGTGCCAGCTCAGAGTCTAGCGGTAGCACAGATACGCAGTATTTT. Translated: CASSESSGSTDTQYF.

The chain is built from TRBV6-5 and TRBJ1-5, with D unclear. The CDR3 length is 15 residues. The germline V gene has CDR1 MNHEY and CDR2 SVGAGI. The V end lost 0 bases, the J end lost 0 bases, and 6 bases lay between the germline ends. CDR3 nucleotide sequence: TGTGCCAGCAGTTACTCGGCTTATAGCAATCAGCCCCAGCATTTT. This encodes CASSYSAYSNQPQHF.